These 29 T cell receptor beta chains were sequenced from one sample in a study of cytomegalovirus exposure and HLA in healthy donors. The PCR used 60 Vbeta and 13 Jbeta primers. The repertoire was sequenced with immunoSEQ multiplex PCR; TCRdb's copy has only in-frame clones and lacks some. This sample yields 100,000 or so clones, of which approximately 63% are seen a single time; about 6.7% belongs to the top ten. The sample taken for sequencing was PBMCs. These receptors all stem from a woman aged 25 to 45 in good health and CMV-seronegative.

The chain uses TRBV5-8 and TRBJ2-1; D uncertain. Germline CDR1 is SGHTS and CDR2 is YDEGEE. Trimming took 1 base from V and 7 from J, leaving 6 bases between them. The CDR3 loop spans 12 amino acids. As DNA, the CDR3 is TGTGCCAGCAGCTTGAGGCGGAATGAGCAGTTCTTC. It encodes CASSLRRNEQFF.

The genes are TRBV4-1 and TRBJ2-2; tentatively, D is TRBD1 (6 bases). CDR1 and CDR2 (germline): MGHRA, YSYEKL. V dropped 0 bases and J dropped 1 base, with 9 bases sitting between them. This CDR3 has 16 amino acids. The CDR3 nucleotides are TGCGCCAGCAGCCAAGAGGGACAACAGAACACCGGGGAGCTGTTTTTT. Its protein product is CASSQEGQQNTGELFF.

The chain recombines TRBV5-1 with TRBJ1-2; tentatively, D is TRBD1 (5 bases). The V end lost 5 bases, the J end lost 4 bases, and 12 bases lay between the germline ends. The CDR3 is made up of 13 amino acids. CDR1 SGHRS and CDR2 YFSETQ come from the germline V gene. CDR3 sequence (DNA): TGCGCCAGCAGTTTTGGGGGGAGCTATGGCTACACCTTC. Translated, it gives CASSFGGSYGYTF. Using reference TRBV5-1 and TRBJ1-2 for the parts outside the CDR3, the full variable domain is KAGVTQTPRYLIKTRGQQVTLSCSPISGHRSVSWYQQTPGQGLQFLFEYFSETQRNKGNFPGRFSGRQFSNSRSEMNVSTLELGDSALYLCASSFGGSYGYTFGSGTRLTVV.

Details on this clone: A far larger clone is off by one base, so a read error is likely. The chain links TRBV5-1 to TRBJ1-5; D possibly corresponds to TRBD1 (6 bases). CDR1 is SGHRS, CDR2 YFSETQ, per germline. CDR3 length: 13 amino acids. The CDR3 DNA reads as TGCGCCATCAGCCGGGAGGGGGACAAGCCCCAGCATTTT. Protein sequence: CAISREGDKPQHF.

The V gene is TRBV25-1, the J gene TRBJ2-7, with 10 nucleotides matching TRBD1. Germline V gives CDR1 MGHDK, CDR2 SYGVNS. The CDR3 spans 17 residues. J gave up 3 bases and V 3 bases, and 11 bases lay outside the gene matches. CDR3 nucleotides: TGTGCCAGCAGTGACGTCCGGGACAGGGGTAGTTACTACGAGCAGTACTTC. Its translation: CASSDVRDRGSYYEQYF.

The genes are TRBV5-1 and TRBJ2-7, with 8 bases aligning to TRBD2. Germline lookup yields CDR1 SGHRS and CDR2 YFSETQ. The CDR3 totals 15 residues. J lost 0 bases, V lost 4 bases, and 6 bases had no gene match. The CDR3 spells CASSRRRGDSYEQYF. CDR3 nucleotides: TGCGCCAGCAGCCGTCGGCGGGGGGACTCCTACGAGCAGTACTTC.

The CDR3 here is CASSLESTNTGELFF. The CDR3 coding sequence is TGTGCCAGCAGCTTAGAGAGTACGAACACCGGGGAGCTGTTTTTT. The rearrangement links TRBV7-8 to TRBJ2-2; no clear D. The CDR3 spans 15 residues. Germline CDR1 reads SGHVS; CDR2 reads FQNEAQ. V dropped 1 base and J dropped 0 bases, with 6 bases sitting between them.

This sequence joins TRBV28 and TRBJ2-7; 7 positions match TRBD1. Per the germline V gene, CDR1 is MDHEN and CDR2 is SYDVKM. The CDR3 loop spans 14 amino acids. The V gene end was trimmed by 3 bases and the J gene end by 6 bases; junction bases not matched to a gene: 8. The CDR3 nucleotides are TGTGCCAGCAGTTTGGGACAGAGTAGGCGCGAGCAGTACTTC. It is translated as CASSLGQSRREQYF.

This chain joins TRBV12-5 and TRBJ1-2; weak D call: TRBD1 (5 bases). This CDR3 is 16 amino acids long. Germline-derived CDR1 and CDR2 are LGHNT and FRNRAP. The V gene lost 5 bases and the J gene lost 4 bases, with 20 bases spanning the gap. The CDR3 coding sequence is TGTGCTAGTGGTCGACCGCAGGGCAGCGAAACCTATGGCTACACCTTC. Amino acid sequence: CASGRPQGSETYGYTF.

The chain has TRBV15 and TRBJ1-1; a weak D match, TRBD1 (6 bases). V lost 5 bases and J lost 2, with 12 bases in between. The CDR3 has 14 amino acids. Looked up from germline, CDR1 is LNHNV and CDR2 is YYDKDF (reference sequence). The CDR3 protein is CATSQGGSNTEAFF. Written as DNA, the CDR3 is TGTGCCACCAGCCAAGGGGGTTCAAACACTGAAGCTTTCTTT.

The chain links TRBV7-2 to TRBJ2-5; D perhaps matches TRBD2 (6 bases). The germline V gene encodes CDR1 SGHTA and CDR2 FQGNSA. The CDR3 is made up of 14 amino acids. V was shortened by 5 bases and J by 2 bases, with 12 bases between the two germline ends. The CDR3 loop is CASSAVSGQETQYF. DNA for the CDR3: TGTGCCAGCAGCGCCGTTAGCGGTCAAGAGACCCAGTACTTC. Based on the CDR3 plus reference TRBV7-2 and TRBJ2-5, the full variable domain is GAGVSQSPSNKVTEKGKDVELRCDPISGHTALYWYRQSLGQGLEFLIYFQGNSAPDKSGLPSDRFSAERTGGSVSTLTIQRTQQEDSAVYLCASSAVSGQETQYFGPGTRLLVL.

The chain couples TRBV5-1 to TRBJ1-1; 9 nucleotides match TRBD1. The CDR3 extends over 15 amino acids. CDR1 SGHRS and CDR2 YFSETQ come from the germline V gene. V gave up 3 bases and J gave up 4 bases; unmatched junction bases: 7. The CDR3, as DNA: TGCGCCAGCAGCTACCGGGACAGGGTGGCCACTGAAGCTTTCTTT. Translating gives CASSYRDRVATEAFF.

As concerns this clone: The junction departs from the called germline gene at one end, perhaps through a read error. The J gene is TRBJ1-2, the V gene TRBV28; perhaps TRBD1 as D (5 bases). The CDR3 spans 15 residues. CDR1 and CDR2 (germline): MDHEN, SYDVKM. The CDR3 sequence: CASSFIDSSVYGYTF. CDR3 DNA: TGTGCCAGCAGTTTTATCGACAGCAGTGTTTATGGCTACACCTTT.

V and J are TRBV11-2 and TRBJ2-1; D might be TRBD1 (5 bases). V shed 0 bases and J shed 9 bases, with 6 bases lying between them. The CDR3 length is 12 residues. From germline, CDR1 is SGHAT and CDR2 FQNNGV. The CDR3 DNA reads as TGTGCCAGCAGCTTAGATCAGGGTGAGCAGTTCTTC. Translated, it gives CASSLDQGEQFF. Full variable domain (rest looked up from reference TRBV11-2 and TRBJ2-1): EAGVAQSPRYKIIEKRQSVAFWCNPISGHATLYWYQQILGQGPKLLIQFQNNGVVDDSQLPKDRFSAERLKGVDSTLKIQPAKLEDSAVYLCASSLDQGEQFFGPGTRLTVL.

This chain connects TRBV19 to TRBJ2-6; D is ambiguous. V was cut by 3 bases and J by 0 bases, with 3 bases left in between. There are 14 residues in the CDR3. Germline V gene lookup returns CDR1 LNHDA and CDR2 SQIVND (reference sequence). The CDR3 is CASSIVSGANVLTF. DNA for the CDR3: TGTGCCAGTAGTATCGTCTCTGGGGCCAACGTCCTGACTTTC.

This CDR3 reads CASSPLGQPQHF. The CDR3 DNA sequence: TGTGCCAGCAGTCCGCTAGGTCAGCCCCAGCATTTT. The V gene is TRBV27, the J gene TRBJ1-5; D gene uncertain. The CDR3 spans 12 residues. The V gene lost 5 bases and the J gene lost 6 bases, with 8 bases spanning the gap. From germline, CDR1 is MNHEY and CDR2 SMNVEV (reference sequence).

V and J are TRBV5-1 and TRBJ1-1; TRBD1 aligns across 7 bases. Germline lookup yields CDR1 SGHRS and CDR2 YFSETQ. Trimming removed 4 bases from V and 6 bases from J; junction bases left unmatched: 9. This CDR3 is 14 amino acids long. The CDR3 reads CASSRGLFEAEAFF. CDR3 bases: TGCGCCAGCAGCAGGGGGCTGTTCGAGGCTGAAGCTTTCTTT.

This clone has a handful of counts. CDR3 loop: CASSLGRETEAFF. The DNA for the CDR3 is TGTGCCAGCAGCTTGGGGAGGGAAACTGAAGCTTTCTTT. The J gene is TRBJ1-1, the V gene TRBV5-4; no firm D call. V lost 0 bases and J lost 5, with 8 bases in between. The CDR3 extends over 13 amino acids. CDR1 SGHNT and CDR2 YYREEE come from the germline V gene (reference sequence).

The chain is built from TRBV5-1 and TRBJ2-3; D might be TRBD2 (6 bases). Trimming removed 1 base from V and 4 bases from J, with 13 bases in between. The CDR3 runs to 15 residues. Germline lookup yields CDR1 SGHRS and CDR2 YFSETQ. The CDR3 region has the DNA TGCGCCAGCAGCTTGAGTCGGGGGTTCCCAGATACGCAGTATTTT. This encodes CASSLSRGFPDTQYF.

The table lists this clone with a few counts. This chain uses TRBV12-5 with TRBJ2-5; 8 bases agree with TRBD1. The V gene end was trimmed by 4 bases and the J gene end by 3 bases; junction bases not matched to a gene: 4. The CDR3 length is 14 residues. CDR1 is LGHNT and CDR2 is FRNRAP in the germline V gene. The CDR3 protein is CASGSGQGKETQYF. The CDR3 DNA reads TGTGCTAGTGGTTCCGGACAGGGCAAAGAGACCCAGTACTTC.

This clone was seen a single time. The V call is TRBV7-9, the J call TRBJ1-3, with TRBD1 matching 7 bases. The V gene end was trimmed by 3 bases and the J gene end by 4 bases; junction bases not matched to a gene: 6. The CDR3 runs 15 residues. The germline CDR1 and CDR2 sequences are SEHNR and FQNEAQ (reference sequence). The CDR3 DNA reads TGTGCCAGCAGCTTCCGGACAGGCGGAGGAAACACCATATATTTT. Its translation is CASSFRTGGGNTIYF.

This chain uses TRBV7-9 with TRBJ2-7; 9 positions match TRBD1. This CDR3 contains 17 residues. Trimming took 4 bases from V and 3 from J; bases not matched to a gene: 13. The germline gives CDR1 SEHNR, CDR2 FQNEAQ (reference sequence). The CDR3 loop is CASSSKPGQGSNYEQYF. CDR3 coding DNA: TGTGCCAGCAGCTCCAAACCGGGACAGGGCTCGAACTACGAGCAGTACTTC.

This rearrangement joins TRBV10-3 to TRBJ2-5; D is uncertain. The CDR3 consists of 13 residues. CDR1 and CDR2 from the germline V gene are ENHRY and SYGVKD. Trimming took off 7 bases at V and 5 bases at J, with 14 bases between the two ends. The CDR3 coding sequence is TGTGCCATCAAGAAGCTAGAGGAGGAGACCCAGTACTTC. It is translated as CAIKKLEEETQYF.

The CDR3 DNA is TGTGCCAGCAGCGTCTTAGCGGGGGGGCCCTATGAGCAGTTCTTC. Protein sequence: CASSVLAGGPYEQFF. The gene calls are TRBV13 and TRBJ2-1; 11 bases agree with TRBD2. Trimming removed 5 bases from V and 8 bases from J; junction bases left unmatched: 8. Germline CDR1 is PRHDT and CDR2 is FYEKMQ (reference sequence). CDR3 length equals 15 residues.

The chain combines TRBV28 with TRBJ2-1; 10 nucleotides align to TRBD2. The V segment lost 7 bases and the J segment 7 bases; nucleotides outside the gene matches: 7. CDR1 MDHEN and CDR2 SYDVKM come from the germline V gene. This CDR3 region has 14 residues. Written as DNA, the CDR3 is TGTGCCAGCAATCTAGCGGGAGTATGGAATGAGCAGTTCTTC. Its protein product is CASNLAGVWNEQFF.

The genes are TRBV4-2 and TRBJ1-1; 8 bases map to TRBD1. Trimming cost V 4 bases and J 7 bases; bases outside gene matches: 26. Germline V gene data show CDR1 as LGHNA and CDR2 as YNFKEQ. The CDR3 contains 20 residues. CDR3 nucleotides: TGTGCCAGCAGCCCAGAAGCGGGTTCTGTTTCCGGGCAGGGGGCCGGTGAAGCTTTCTTT. This gives the protein CASSPEAGSVSGQGAGEAFF.

This clone has a handful of counts. The rearrangement links TRBV27 to TRBJ2-7; 11 positions agree with TRBD2. Unmatched junction bases numbered 11, after V lost 4 bases and J lost 12 bases. Germline V gene lookup returns CDR1 MNHEY and CDR2 SMNVEV (reference sequence). The CDR3 has 14 amino acids. Here the CDR3 reads CASSSLAGVSVRYF. In DNA, the CDR3 is TGTGCCAGCAGTTCACTAGCGGGAGTGTCCGTTCGGTACTTC.

This chain joins TRBV18 and TRBJ1-1, with a tentative D call TRBD1 (6 bases). CDR1 and CDR2 (germline): KGHSH, LQKENI. V was clipped by 5 bases and J by 6 bases, with 10 bases between them. The length of the CDR3 is 12 residues. The DNA of the CDR3 is TGTGCCAGCTCAGCAGGGGTGCCTGAAGCTTTCTTT. As protein: CASSAGVPEAFF.

This rearrangement joins TRBV18 to TRBJ2-7; 9 bases fit TRBD1. The V gene's germline CDR1 is KGHSH and CDR2 LQKENI. The CDR3 consists of 17 residues. The J segment lost 0 bases and the V segment lost 2 bases, leaving 8 bases of the junction unmatched. The CDR3 sequence: CASSPDAPGQGSYEQYF. The CDR3 coding sequence is TGTGCCAGCTCACCAGACGCGCCGGGACAGGGCTCCTACGAGCAGTACTTC.